The clone carrying this TCR beta chain was observed a few times. The antigen remains unidentified. The data were obtained in a study of T cell repertoires in cytomegalovirus infection. Study summary: Both CMV infection and a matching HLA type were indicated by public TCR beta signatures.

MiXCR, applied by TCRdb to the reads, yields one record per CDR3 protein. The sample yields around 310,000 distinct CDR3 sequences, roughly a sixth seen once. Whole-study results and caveats: Clonotype analysis showed dominance of the ex vivo response by HLA-C-restricted CMV-specific TCR beta clonotypes. Cumulative public TCR beta family frequency identified carriers of CMV plus the relevant HLA.

V was pared by 10 bases and J by 0 bases, with 5 bases of the junction left unmatched. The germline gives CDR1 LNHDA, CDR2 SQIVND (reference sequence). CDR3 length equals 15 residues. This rearrangement joins TRBV19 to TRBJ2-6; TRBD1 matches at 8 bases. The clonotype originates from a human donor in good health (CMV status not recorded). Some clones in this sample may be carry-over from other donors' samples. Sequenced sample: PBMCs. The CDR3 DNA reads TGTGCCACCGACAGGGGAGGCTCTGGGGCCAACGTCCTGACTTTC. This sequence encodes CATDRGGSGANVLTF.